This TCR beta chain comes out of a study of T cell repertoires in aging, cancer and after chemotherapy. Rearranged V-D-J TRB sequences were amplified with a mixed TRB-A/B primer pool. MiXCR, run by TCRdb on the multiplex PCR reads, gives a single entry per CDR3 protein. The data hold 2,500 to 3,000 distinct CDR3 sequences, with around 24% observed a single time. Amplification of TCR beta used genomic DNA extracted from peripheral blood. With 6 bases clipped from V and 2 bases from J, the junction kept 14 bases outside the gene matches. CDR1 is DFQATT, CDR2 SNEGSKA, per germline (reference sequence). The CDR3 runs 16 residues.

The rearrangement links TRBV20-1 to TRBJ2-3; 7 bases are a match to TRBD2. This TCR was sampled from a human donor with a solid tumor. Specimen: blood. The CDR3 region is CSAALEGGGFTDTQYF. The CDR3 region has the DNA TGCAGTGCCGCTCTGGAGGGCGGGGGTTTCACAGATACGCAGTATTTT.